The T cell receptor (beta chain) under discussion was sequenced for a study of regulatory T cells in long-lasting Graves disease. General study results and limits: Persistent disease preferred TRBV28, TRBJ1-2 and TRBJ2-5; new disease, TRBV20-1 and TRBJ2-1.

With iRepertoire HTBI primers and Arm-PCR of CDR3 regions, TCR beta libraries were built. One entry per CDR3 protein, called by TCRdb with MiXCR from the multiplex PCR reads. The data hold around 500,000 distinct CDR3 sequences, with less than 25% observed a single time. This clonotype was counted ten times or more. Its antigen remains unidentified. Time point specified: persistent/refractory GD, antithyroid drugs over 5 years with positive TRAb. Generation of the TCR library employed RNA extracted from PBMCs. Germline-derived CDR1 and CDR2 are MNHNS and SASEGT. Trimming took 6 bases from V and 4 from J, leaving 10 bases between them. The length of the CDR3 is 13 residues.

The sequence came from a female donor with Graves disease. The material sequenced was peripheral blood mononuclear cells (PBMCs), taken when the disease was refractory, from a patient treated with antithyroid drugs. V is TRBV6-1 and J is TRBJ1-5; D gene unclear. CDR3 nucleotides: TGTGCCAGCAGGGACTGGATTAATCAGCCCCAGCATTTT. This encodes CASRDWINQPQHF.